One TCR beta chain is described in this entry. Trimming removed 3 bases from V and 2 bases from J, with 10 bases in between. The CDR3 has 14 amino acids. Germline CDR1 reads WSHSY; CDR2 reads SAAADI. The data were obtained in a study of OX40 agonist ivuxolimab in advanced cancers. Method: immunoSEQ multiplex PCR; TCRdb's copy keeps in-frame clones and lacks some. The profile shows 60,000 to 75,000 clones, 83% of them singletons. This sequence originates from an adult with an advanced solid tumor such as melanoma, head and neck, liver or kidney cancer. This specimen was CD4+ or CD8+ T cells sorted from blood, taken in a trial of the OX40 agonist ivuxolimab. The chain combines TRBV10-2 with TRBJ1-2; D is possibly TRBD1 (5 bases). In nucleotides, the CDR3 is TGCGCCAGCAGTGACCGGGACCCCAACTATGGCTACACCTTC. Residues: CASSDRDPNYGYTF.